Below, 29 T cell receptor beta chains from the same sample are listed, as sequenced in a study of glioma-infiltrating T cells after dendritic cell vaccination. Method: immunoSEQ multiplex PCR; TCRdb's copy keeps in-frame clones and lacks some. Found here are 99,000 or so clones, more than 70% of them singletons; the top ten hold approximately 5.5%. Documented time point: after dendritic cell vaccination, including at tumor progression/relapse. The specimen was blood, collected after dendritic cell vaccination. The receptors were sampled from a human donor with glioblastoma.

V usage is TRBV29-1 and J usage is TRBJ1-1; the D gene is possibly TRBD1 (5 bases). Trimming pared 4 bases from V and 4 bases from J, leaving 22 bases between. The CDR3 is 16 amino acids. Germline CDR1 reads SQVTM; CDR2 reads ANQGSEA. Here the CDR3 reads CSVGGWGTSRFTEAFF. CDR3 bases: TGCAGCGTTGGTGGTTGGGGGACTTCTAGATTCACTGAAGCTTTCTTT.

The rearrangement joins TRBV5-6 to TRBJ1-2, with D uncertain. The CDR3 has 13 residues. Between the trimmed V and J ends, which lost 0 bases and 3 bases, there was a span of 6 bases. In germline, CDR1 is SGHDT, CDR2 YYEEEE. This CDR3 reads CASSLGEDYGYTF. In DNA, the CDR3 is TGTGCCAGCAGCTTGGGGGAGGACTATGGCTACACCTTC.

In the case of this clone: The junction and the germline gene differ at one end; a read error may be behind it. The chain has TRBV7-7 and TRBJ2-1, with TRBD1 matching over 9 bases. Germline V gene sequence: CDR1 SSHAT, CDR2 FNYEAQ (reference sequence). The CDR3 length is 16 residues. CDR3 region: CASSSLQGATLNEQFF. DNA of the CDR3: TGTGCTAGCAGCTCCCTACAGGGGGCTACACTCAATGAGCAGTTCTTC.

This clone appeared a few times. The rearrangement links TRBV6-6 to TRBJ1-1; possible D gene TRBD1, 5 bases. From germline, CDR1 is MNHNY and CDR2 SVGAGI (reference sequence). The CDR3 runs 13 residues. V lost 10 bases and J lost 4, with 16 bases in between. The DNA of the CDR3 is TGTGCCATCGTCGGGACTAATCCCACTGAAGCTTTCTTT. Residues: CAIVGTNPTEAFF.

This chain joins TRBV13 and TRBJ2-3; TRBD2 aligns across 11 bases. CDR3 length: 16 residues. CDR1 is PRHDT, CDR2 FYEKMQ, per germline (reference sequence). With V trimmed by 5 bases and J by 2 bases, 6 bases remained unmatched. CDR3 region: CASSTLAGVNTDTQYF. For the CDR3, the DNA is TGTGCCAGCAGCACACTAGCGGGAGTGAACACAGATACGCAGTATTTT.

Only a few counts were recorded for this clone. The chain uses TRBV6-1 and TRBJ1-1; a possible D gene is TRBD1 (6 bases). V dropped 7 bases and J dropped 4 bases, with 16 bases sitting between them. This CDR3 is built from 14 residues. Looked up from germline, CDR1 is MNHNS and CDR2 is SASEGT. CDR3 in amino acids: CASTLTGNPTEAFF. CDR3 sequence (DNA): TGTGCCAGCACCCTCACAGGGAACCCCACTGAAGCTTTCTTT.

The chain employs TRBV29-1 and TRBJ2-7; 11 nucleotides align to TRBD2. V lost 5 bases to trimming and J lost 0 bases; unmatched junction nucleotides: 12. The CDR3 spans 17 residues. Germline V lookup: CDR1 SQVTM, CDR2 ANQGSEA. Here the CDR3 reads CSVLGLAEGRSSYEQYF. The CDR3 DNA reads TGCAGCGTTTTGGGACTAGCGGAAGGGAGAAGCTCCTACGAGCAGTACTTC.

This clone was picked up a small number of times. The chain combines TRBV10-3 with TRBJ2-2, with 12 nucleotides matching TRBD2. The CDR3 contains 17 residues. Trimming took 7 bases from V and 2 from J; bases not matched to a gene: 8. CDR1 is ENHRY, CDR2 SYGVKD, per germline. CDR3 bases: TGTGCCATCAAACCCACTAGCGGGAGGTCAAACACCGGGGAGCTGTTTTTT. It yields the protein CAIKPTSGRSNTGELFF.

This clone came up a few times. The chain has TRBV9 and TRBJ2-7; D possibly corresponds to TRBD2 (5 bases). The germline gives CDR1 SGDLS, CDR2 YYNGEE. Trimming left V 0 bases short and J 1 base short, with 8 bases between. The CDR3 totals 14 residues. The CDR3 spells CASSVGGLSYEQYF. The CDR3 DNA is TGTGCCAGCAGCGTAGGAGGGCTGTCCTACGAGCAGTACTTC.

The chain joins TRBV10-3 to TRBJ2-1, with TRBD1 matching 8 bases. V lost 7 bases and J lost 7; bases outside the gene matches: 9. The germline V gene has CDR1 ENHRY and CDR2 SYGVKD. There are 14 residues in the CDR3. CDR3 nucleotide sequence: TGTGCCATCACCAGAGGACAGGGTGATAATGAGCAGTTCTTC. Translated, it gives CAITRGQGDNEQFF.

The chain couples TRBV9 to TRBJ2-2, with 9 bases identical to TRBD1. The germline gives CDR1 SGDLS, CDR2 YYNGEE. With 0 bases clipped from V and 4 bases from J, the junction kept 10 bases outside the gene matches. The CDR3 runs 18 residues. The CDR3 region is CASSVGGGGTGPTGELFF. CDR3 coding DNA: TGTGCCAGCAGCGTAGGAGGAGGGGGGACAGGGCCCACCGGGGAGCTGTTTTTT.

The chain joins TRBV5-1 to TRBJ2-7; 15 positions agree with TRBD2. This CDR3 is 20 amino acids long. With 4 bases clipped from V and 0 bases from J, the junction kept 14 bases outside the gene matches. Germline CDR1 is SGHRS and CDR2 is YFSETQ. The CDR3 spells CASSPTWGTSGGISSYEQYF. In DNA form, the CDR3 reads TGCGCCAGCAGCCCGACTTGGGGGACTAGCGGGGGGATTAGCTCCTACGAGCAGTACTTC.

The chain joins TRBV7-3 to TRBJ2-3; TRBD2 matches 12 bases. Germline CDR1 reads SGHTA; CDR2 reads FQGTGA. This CDR3 has 16 amino acids. The trim removed 3 bases at V and 4 bases at J, leaving 5 bases unmatched. CDR3 bases: TGTGCCAGCAGCTTCCGACTAGCGGGAGAGCCAGATACGCAGTATTTT. Translation: CASSFRLAGEPDTQYF.

J is TRBJ2-3 and V is TRBV28, with D possibly TRBD2 on 5 matching bases. The ends were cut back, 6 bases at V and 4 bases at J, with 17 bases in the middle. The CDR3 loop spans 15 amino acids. Germline CDR1 reads MDHEN; CDR2 reads SYDVKM. This chain's CDR3 is CASSLRTLPPDTQYF. The CDR3 coding sequence is TGTGCCAGCAGCTTAAGGACTCTACCCCCAGATACGCAGTATTTT.

V gene TRBV6-5 combines with J gene TRBJ1-2, with 7 bases identical to TRBD1. The CDR3 spans 13 residues. Germline CDR1 reads MNHEY; CDR2 reads SVGAGI. Trimming at V came to 7 bases and at J to 4 bases, leaving 6 bases not matched to a gene. The CDR3 nucleotides read TGTGCCAGCATCCCGGGGACAGTCTATGGCTACACCTTC. It encodes CASIPGTVYGYTF.

The count of this clone is one. The chain joins TRBV4-1 to TRBJ1-2; 7 bases agree with TRBD1. The J segment lost 0 bases and the V segment lost 5 bases, leaving 0 bases of the junction unmatched. This CDR3 contains 13 residues. Germline V gives CDR1 MGHRA, CDR2 YSYEKL. The CDR3 spells CASSGTANYGYTF. In DNA form, the CDR3 reads TGCGCCAGCAGCGGGACAGCTAACTATGGCTACACCTTC.

This clone appeared a few times. This chain connects TRBV6-5 to TRBJ2-7; TRBD2 might be the D (6 bases). V lost 10 bases and J lost 2, with 18 bases in between. Germline V gene lookup returns CDR1 MNHEY and CDR2 SVGAGI. The CDR3 is made up of 14 amino acids. The CDR3: CATSRSSEAYEQYF. The DNA of the CDR3 is TGTGCCACCTCTCGGTCTAGCGAGGCCTACGAGCAGTACTTC.

This clone was recorded a few times. The chain carries TRBV18 and TRBJ2-1; the match to TRBD2 covers 8 bases. Germline V gene data show CDR1 as KGHSH and CDR2 as LQKENI. With 3 bases clipped from V and 0 bases from J, the junction kept 4 bases outside the gene matches. The CDR3 sequence is 16 residues long. CDR3 sequence reads: CASSPTGGASYNEQFF. The CDR3 nucleotides read TGTGCCAGCTCACCTACGGGAGGGGCCTCCTACAATGAGCAGTTCTTC.

This clone was observed once. CDR3 nucleotide sequence: TGTGCCAGTAGTATGGCGGACAGGGTATACATTCAGTACTTC. Translated: CASSMADRVYIQYF. This chain links TRBV19 with TRBJ2-4, with TRBD1 identical over 8 bases. The germline gives CDR1 LNHDA, CDR2 SQIVND (reference sequence). This CDR3 comprises 14 residues. V lost 3 bases and J lost 8; bases outside the gene matches: 6.

The table lists this clone with a few counts. The V and J genes are TRBV28 and TRBJ2-7; no reliable D call. The CDR3 contains 14 residues. Looked up from germline, CDR1 is MDHEN and CDR2 is SYDVKM. V was trimmed by 3 bases and J by 0 bases, leaving 9 bases between them. The DNA for the CDR3 is TGTGCCAGCAGTTTCCCGTTAAACTCCTACGAGCAGTACTTC. This sequence encodes CASSFPLNSYEQYF.

V is TRBV6-4 and J is TRBJ1-1; D not certain. Germline-derived CDR1 and CDR2 are MRHNA and SNTAGT. The CDR3 loop spans 13 amino acids. V was shortened by 3 bases and J by 4 bases, with 9 bases between the two germline ends. CDR3 in amino acids: CASSEYGSTEAFF. CDR3 nucleotides: TGTGCCAGCAGTGAATATGGGAGCACTGAAGCTTTCTTT.

This chain joins TRBV6-4 and TRBJ1-1; 8 nucleotides align to TRBD1. Germline values: CDR1 MRHNA, CDR2 SNTAGT. The trim removed 2 bases at V and 10 bases at J, leaving 6 bases unmatched. The CDR3 runs 13 residues. CDR3 coding DNA: TGTGCCAGCAGTGACGGGCAGGGGGCTGCAGCTTTCTTT. This encodes CASSDGQGAAAFF.

The chain uses TRBV5-1 and TRBJ2-3, with 8 positions matching TRBD1. Trimming at V came to 0 bases and at J to 3 bases, leaving 3 bases not matched to a gene. The CDR3 loop spans 15 amino acids. Per the germline V gene, CDR1 is SGHRS and CDR2 is YFSETQ. CDR3 DNA sequence: TGCGCCAGCAGCTTGGGGCAGGGGGCTACAGATACGCAGTATTTT. It encodes CASSLGQGATDTQYF.

This chain joins TRBV6-5 and TRBJ1-1, with D uncertain. CDR1 MNHEY and CDR2 SVGAGI come from the germline V gene. This CDR3 is built from 14 residues. V was shortened by 2 bases and J by 1 base, with 8 bases between the two germline ends. The CDR3: CASSYGSGNTEAFF. The DNA of the CDR3 is TGTGCCAGCAGTTACGGGAGCGGGAACACTGAAGCTTTCTTT.

The gene calls are TRBV2 and TRBJ1-5; D may be TRBD1 (6 bases). The germline CDR1 and CDR2 sequences are SNHLY and FYNNEI. V lost 6 bases and J 3 bases, leaving 12 bases between the germline ends. This CDR3 has 14 residues. The CDR3 DNA reads TGTGCCAGCAGCGGGGGGACAAACAATCAGCCCCAGCATTTT. This gives the protein CASSGGTNNQPQHF. The whole variable domain, filled in from reference TRBV2 and TRBJ1-5, reads EPEVTQTPSHQVTQMGQEVILRCVPISNHLYFYWYRQILGQKVEFLVSFYNNEISEKSEIFDDQFSVERPDGSNFTLKIRSTKLEDSAMYFCASSGGTNNQPQHFGDGTRLSIL.

The chain carries TRBV28 and TRBJ2-2, with D tentatively TRBD1 (5 bases). The CDR3 totals 16 residues. V dropped 3 bases and J dropped 3 bases, with 14 bases sitting between them. CDR1 MDHEN and CDR2 SYDVKM come from the germline V gene. CDR3 DNA sequence: TGTGCCAGCAGTTTCCCTCGTGGGGCGTACACCGGGGAGCTGTTTTTT. Residues: CASSFPRGAYTGELFF.

The V call is TRBV10-3, the J call TRBJ2-5; D not resolved. Trimming pared 4 bases from V and 10 bases from J, leaving 13 bases between. Germline lookup yields CDR1 ENHRY and CDR2 SYGVKD. This CDR3 contains 12 residues. The CDR3 sequence: CAISGRRDGQYF. DNA for the CDR3: TGTGCCATCAGTGGCCGCCGAGATGGCCAGTACTTC.

The genes are TRBV30 and TRBJ2-3; tentatively, D is TRBD2 (6 bases). This CDR3 spans 14 amino acids. V was shortened by 2 bases and J by 1 base, with 10 bases between the two germline ends. The germline gives CDR1 GTSNPN, CDR2 SVGIG (reference sequence). This CDR3 is CAWSPWGGTDTQYF. CDR3 nucleotides: TGTGCCTGGAGTCCCTGGGGGGGCACAGATACGCAGTATTTT.

This rearrangement joins TRBV5-6 to TRBJ1-2, with no clear D. The V gene's germline CDR1 is SGHDT and CDR2 YYEEEE. This CDR3 is 14 amino acids long. V was clipped by 3 bases and J by 0 bases, with 9 bases between them. In DNA form, the CDR3 reads TGTGCCAGCAGCTCGCTCGGGGCTAACTATGGCTACACCTTC. This sequence encodes CASSSLGANYGYTF.